Each of the 22 T cell receptor beta chains below was sequenced from the same sample in a study of T cell responses to AZD1222 COVID-19 vaccine. This table comes from immunoSEQ multiplex PCR, and its TCRdb copy is limited to in-frame clones, with some not included. The sample holds 98,000 or so clones, more than 70% seen once. The sample was peripheral blood, taken on day 0 of MenACWY control vaccination. These receptors all stem from an adult in good health.

The genes are TRBV28 and TRBJ1-5; a weak D match, TRBD1 (5 bases). This CDR3 spans 13 amino acids. V was clipped by 7 bases and J by 9 bases, with 16 bases between them. Germline CDR1 MDHEN, CDR2 SYDVKM. CDR3: CASTRGVKRPQHF. The CDR3, as DNA: TGTGCCAGCACCCGGGGGGTAAAACGGCCCCAGCATTTT.

V gene TRBV10-1 combines with J gene TRBJ1-2; 9 bases agree with TRBD1. This CDR3 has 13 amino acids. Germline CDR1 reads WNHNN; CDR2 reads SYGVQD (reference sequence). The J segment lost 6 bases and the V segment lost 8 bases, leaving 7 bases of the junction unmatched. CDR3 protein: CASPNRGRDGYTF. The CDR3 DNA is TGCGCCAGCCCCAACAGGGGGCGAGATGGCTACACCTTC.

V gene TRBV9 combines with J gene TRBJ2-2; D not certain. The CDR3 sequence is 12 residues long. Germline assignment: CDR1 SGDLS and CDR2 YYNGEE. Trimming cost V 5 bases and J 1 base, with 3 bases left between them. CDR3 sequence (DNA): TGTGCCAGCAGAAAGAACACCGGGGAGCTGTTTTTT. Encoded protein: CASRKNTGELFF.

This clone was counted a single time. This chain uses TRBV29-1 with TRBJ1-1; D may be TRBD1 (6 bases). The V gene's germline CDR1 is SQVTM and CDR2 ANQGSEA. Deletions cut 4 bases from V and 1 base from J, with 10 bases between. The CDR3 is 13 amino acids. The DNA of the CDR3 is TGCAGCGTTGTCGGACAGACGAACACTGAAGCTTTCTTT. Translation: CSVVGQTNTEAFF.

The chain joins TRBV10-2 to TRBJ2-5; maybe TRBD1 (5 bases). Germline V gene sequence: CDR1 WSHSY, CDR2 SAAADI. V was pared by 7 bases and J by 5 bases, with 20 bases between. This CDR3 comprises 15 residues. The CDR3 region has the DNA TGCGCCAGCACACCCTGGGGCGGCATGGCGGAGACCCAGTACTTC. It is translated as CASTPWGGMAETQYF.

Here the CDR3 DNA reads TGTGCCAGCAGCTTAGCTCGGGCGGGTACAGATACGCAGTATTTT. This sequence encodes CASSLARAGTDTQYF. The rearrangement links TRBV7-2 to TRBJ2-3; D possibly corresponds to TRBD2 (5 bases). The CDR3 contains 15 residues. The germline V and J ends were trimmed by 0 bases and 3 bases, with 10 bases remaining between them. CDR1 SGHTA and CDR2 FQGNSA come from the germline V gene.

The chain has TRBV5-1 and TRBJ1-4; possible D gene TRBD1, 5 bases. The V end lost 1 base, the J end lost 2 bases, and 12 bases lay between the germline ends. The CDR3 consists of 16 residues. Germline V CDR1 and CDR2: SGHRS, YFSETQ. In DNA form, the CDR3 reads TGCGCCAGCAGCTTGTTCCCGGGGACCACTAATGAAAAACTGTTTTTT. The encoded protein is CASSLFPGTTNEKLFF.

The V gene is TRBV2, the J gene TRBJ2-7; 7 nucleotides agree with TRBD1. Germline V CDR1 and CDR2: SNHLY, FYNNEI. CDR3 length equals 14 residues. Trimming removed 10 bases from V and 4 bases from J; junction bases left unmatched: 13. CDR3 bases: TGTGCCACCCTGTCACCGGGACAGAAGTACGAGCAGTACTTC. It yields the protein CATLSPGQKYEQYF.

The chain combines TRBV7-8 with TRBJ1-1; D remains unclear. Trimming stripped 5 bases from V and 4 bases from J, with 14 bases between. Germline assignment: CDR1 SGHVS and CDR2 FQNEAQ. CDR3 length: 14 amino acids. The CDR3 nucleotides are TGTGCCAGCAGCATCAGACGTTCGAGCACTGAAGCTTTCTTT. Its protein is CASSIRRSSTEAFF.

The chain is built from TRBV15 and TRBJ1-4; 7 nucleotides line up with TRBD1. This CDR3 comprises 15 residues. Per the germline V gene, CDR1 is LNHNV and CDR2 is YYDKDF (reference sequence). V shed 3 bases, J shed 4 bases, and the junction held 5 bases outside the gene matches. The CDR3 loop reads CATSSPTGNNEKLFF. CDR3 DNA sequence: TGTGCCACCAGCAGTCCGACAGGGAATAATGAAAAACTGTTTTTT.

The chain links TRBV5-1 to TRBJ2-1; D unclear. The CDR3 is 14 residues long. Trimming took 7 bases from V and 10 from J, leaving 21 bases between them. Per germline, CDR1 SGHRS and CDR2 YFSETQ. CDR3 sequence reads: CASYPVRVLLEQFF. DNA for the CDR3: TGCGCCAGCTACCCCGTTAGGGTACTTTTAGAGCAGTTCTTC.

This rearrangement joins TRBV7-3 to TRBJ2-1; 13 bases agree with TRBD2. This CDR3 is 16 amino acids long. The ends lost 3 bases at V and 7 bases at J; junction bases unmatched: 6. Per germline, CDR1 SGHTA and CDR2 FQGTGA. The CDR3 sequence is CASSLSGTSGANEQFF. CDR3 in DNA: TGTGCCAGCAGCTTGTCTGGGACTAGCGGGGCTAATGAGCAGTTCTTC.

The chain joins TRBV12-3 or TRBV12-4 to TRBJ1-2; D gene uncertain. The CDR3 length is 13 residues. V gave up 4 bases and J gave up 2 bases, with 8 bases separating them. The CDR3 sequence: CASSSGGNYGYTF. For the CDR3, the DNA is TGTGCCAGCAGTTCCGGAGGGAACTATGGCTACACCTTC.

The chain joins TRBV19 to TRBJ1-2, with D unclear. CDR1 is LNHDA, CDR2 SQIVND, per germline (reference sequence). V shed 4 bases and J shed 5 bases, with 14 bases lying between them. This CDR3 spans 14 amino acids. CDR3 nucleotide sequence: TGTGCCAGTAGTAACGTTGGGGAAGCTTATGGCTACACCTTC. Protein: CASSNVGEAYGYTF.

The rearrangement uses TRBV5-4 and TRBJ1-1; D may be TRBD1 (5 bases). The V gene's germline CDR1 is SGHNT and CDR2 YYREEE (reference sequence). The V end lost 0 bases, the J end lost 0 bases, and 9 bases lay between the germline ends. The CDR3 spans 15 residues. CDR3 DNA sequence: TGTGCCAGCAGCTTGGGTGGGGGGTTGAACACTGAAGCTTTCTTT. As protein: CASSLGGGLNTEAFF.

The chain is built from TRBV5-4 and TRBJ2-7; 16 bases align to TRBD2. CDR1 is SGHNT, CDR2 YYREEE, per germline (reference sequence). This CDR3 is built from 17 residues. With V trimmed by 0 bases and J by 4 bases, 4 bases remained unmatched. The CDR3, as DNA: TGTGCCAGCAGCTTGGGAGGGACTAGCGGGGGGGCTTACGAGCAGTACTTC. Translating it yields CASSLGGTSGGAYEQYF.

J is TRBJ1-1 and V is TRBV5-1; 11 positions agree with TRBD1. Trimming at V came to 0 bases and at J to 3 bases, leaving 10 bases not matched to a gene. Per the germline V gene, CDR1 is SGHRS and CDR2 is YFSETQ. The CDR3 runs 18 residues. CDR3 loop: CASSLAGTRTGGDTEAFF. The CDR3 coding sequence is TGCGCCAGCAGCTTGGCGGGGACAAGGACAGGGGGCGACACTGAAGCTTTCTTT.

The chain links TRBV7-8 to TRBJ1-4; the match to TRBD1 covers 7 bases. Germline V CDR1 and CDR2: SGHVS, FQNEAQ. This CDR3 spans 14 amino acids. Trimming cost V 6 bases and J 7 bases; bases outside gene matches: 8. DNA for the CDR3: TGTGCCAGCAGTAGACAGGGAAGGGCTGAAAAACTGTTTTTT. This codes for CASSRQGRAEKLFF.

The chain recombines TRBV5-4 with TRBJ2-2, with 10 nucleotides matching TRBD2. Germline V gene lookup returns CDR1 SGHNT and CDR2 YYREEE (reference sequence). This CDR3 is 15 amino acids long. Germline trimming cut 4 bases from V and 6 bases from J; bases unmatched to any gene: 6. In nucleotides, the CDR3 is TGTGCCAGCAGCCTGAAGCGGGGGGGCCCCGGGGAGCTGTTTTTT. Its protein is CASSLKRGGPGELFF.

The V gene is TRBV27, the J gene TRBJ2-5; perhaps TRBD1 as D (5 bases). Germline-derived CDR1 and CDR2 are MNHEY and SMNVEV (reference sequence). V gave up 2 bases and J gave up 4 bases, with 11 bases separating them. This CDR3 spans 14 amino acids. The CDR3 DNA reads TGTGCCAGCAGTTTACGTTTCCAGGGAGAGACCCAGTACTTC. Translation gives CASSLRFQGETQYF.

The chain recombines TRBV15 with TRBJ2-7; perhaps TRBD2 as D (7 bases). The CDR3 contains 14 residues. Germline V CDR1 and CDR2: LNHNV, YYDKDF (reference sequence). Trimming stripped 8 bases from V and 5 bases from J, with 19 bases between. This CDR3 reads CATGRGETGHEQYF. CDR3 bases: TGTGCCACCGGGAGGGGGGAAACAGGCCACGAGCAGTACTTC. The full variable domain, in which reference TRBV15 and TRBJ2-7 provide the parts outside the CDR3, is DAMVIQNPRYQVTQFGKPVTLSCSQTLNHNVMYWYQQKSSQAPKLLFHYYDKDFNNEADTPDNFQSRRPNTSFCFLDIRSPGLGDTAMYLCATGRGETGHEQYFGPGTRLTVT.

J is TRBJ2-7 and V is TRBV4-1; TRBD1 matches 7 bases. The CDR3 sequence is 15 residues long. CDR1 is MGHRA, CDR2 YSYEKL, per germline. V shed 3 bases, J shed 2 bases, and the junction held 7 bases outside the gene matches. The CDR3 DNA reads as TGCGCCAGCAGCCAGTTTCCCGGACAGGCCTACGAGCAGTACTTC. Protein product: CASSQFPGQAYEQYF.